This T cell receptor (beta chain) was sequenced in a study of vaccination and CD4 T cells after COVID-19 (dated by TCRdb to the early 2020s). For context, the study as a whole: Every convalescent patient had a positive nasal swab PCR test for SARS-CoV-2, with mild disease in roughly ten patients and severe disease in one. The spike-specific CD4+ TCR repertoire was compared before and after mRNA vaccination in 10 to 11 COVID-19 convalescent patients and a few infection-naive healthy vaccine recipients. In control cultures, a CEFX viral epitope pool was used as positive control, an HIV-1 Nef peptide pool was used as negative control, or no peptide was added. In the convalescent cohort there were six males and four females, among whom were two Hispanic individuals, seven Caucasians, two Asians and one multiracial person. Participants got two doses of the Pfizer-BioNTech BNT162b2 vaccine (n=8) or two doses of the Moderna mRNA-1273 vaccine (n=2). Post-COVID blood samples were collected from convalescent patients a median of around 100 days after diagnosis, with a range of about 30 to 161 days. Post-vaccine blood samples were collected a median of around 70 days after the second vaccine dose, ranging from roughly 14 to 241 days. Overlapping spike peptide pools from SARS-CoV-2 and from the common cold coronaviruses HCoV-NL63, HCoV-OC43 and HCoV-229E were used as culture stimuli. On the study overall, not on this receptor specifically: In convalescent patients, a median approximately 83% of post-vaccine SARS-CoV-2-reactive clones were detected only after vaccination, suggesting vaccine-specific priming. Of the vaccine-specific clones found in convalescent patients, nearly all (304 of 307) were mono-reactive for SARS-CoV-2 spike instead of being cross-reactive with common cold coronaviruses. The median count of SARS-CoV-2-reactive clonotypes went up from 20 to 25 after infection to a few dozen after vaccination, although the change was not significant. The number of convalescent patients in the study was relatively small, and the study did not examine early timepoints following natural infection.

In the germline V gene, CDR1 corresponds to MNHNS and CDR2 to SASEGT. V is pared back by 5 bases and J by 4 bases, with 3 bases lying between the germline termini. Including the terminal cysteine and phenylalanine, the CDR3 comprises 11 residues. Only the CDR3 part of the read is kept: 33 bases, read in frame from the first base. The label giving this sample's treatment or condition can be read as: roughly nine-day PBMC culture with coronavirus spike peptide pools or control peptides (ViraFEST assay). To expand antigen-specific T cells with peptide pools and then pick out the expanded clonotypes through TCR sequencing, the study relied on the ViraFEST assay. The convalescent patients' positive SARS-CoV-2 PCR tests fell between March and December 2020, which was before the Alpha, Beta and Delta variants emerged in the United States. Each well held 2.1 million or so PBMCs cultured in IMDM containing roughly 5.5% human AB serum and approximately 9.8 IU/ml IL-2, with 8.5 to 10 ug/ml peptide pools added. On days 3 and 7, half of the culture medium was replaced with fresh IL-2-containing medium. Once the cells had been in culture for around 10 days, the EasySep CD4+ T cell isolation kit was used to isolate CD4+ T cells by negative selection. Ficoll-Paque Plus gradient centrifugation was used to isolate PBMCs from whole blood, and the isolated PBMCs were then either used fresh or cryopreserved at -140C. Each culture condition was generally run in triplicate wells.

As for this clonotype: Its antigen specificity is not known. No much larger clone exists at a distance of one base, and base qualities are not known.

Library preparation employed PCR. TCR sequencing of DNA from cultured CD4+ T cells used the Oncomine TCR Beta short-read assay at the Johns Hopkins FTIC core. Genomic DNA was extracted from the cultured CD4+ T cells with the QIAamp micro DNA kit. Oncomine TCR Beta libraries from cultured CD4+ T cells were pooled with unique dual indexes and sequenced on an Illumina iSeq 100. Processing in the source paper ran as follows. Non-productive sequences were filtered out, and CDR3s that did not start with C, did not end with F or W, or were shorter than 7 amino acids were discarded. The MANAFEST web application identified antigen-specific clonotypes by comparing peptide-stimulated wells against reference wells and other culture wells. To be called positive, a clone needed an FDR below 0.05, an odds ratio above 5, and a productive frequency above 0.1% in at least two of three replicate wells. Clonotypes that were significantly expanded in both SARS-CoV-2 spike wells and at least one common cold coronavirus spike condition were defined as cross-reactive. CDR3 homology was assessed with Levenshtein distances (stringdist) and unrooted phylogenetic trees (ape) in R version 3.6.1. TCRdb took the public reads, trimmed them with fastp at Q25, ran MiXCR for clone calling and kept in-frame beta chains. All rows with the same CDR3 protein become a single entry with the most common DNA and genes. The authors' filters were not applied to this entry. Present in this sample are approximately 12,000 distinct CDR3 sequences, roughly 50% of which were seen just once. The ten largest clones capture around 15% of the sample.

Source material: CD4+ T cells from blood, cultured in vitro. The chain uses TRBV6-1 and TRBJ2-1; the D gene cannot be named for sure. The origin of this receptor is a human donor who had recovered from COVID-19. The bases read TGTGCCAGCAGTCGTTACAATGAGCAGTTCTTC. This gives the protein CASSRYNEQFF.